A selection of T cell receptor beta chains follows, all from one sample in a study of blood T cell repertoires in COVID-19. Some clones are missing from TCRdb's copy, which holds only in-frame ones; the method was immunoSEQ multiplex PCR. The table has approximately 100,000 clones, around 87% seen once. Material for sequencing was peripheral blood. The receptor set was obtained from a man aged 50-60 years with acute or convalescent COVID-19. CDR3s include the opening cysteine and the closing phenylalanine or tryptophan. Each record gives: J gene, clone size, D gene, CDR3 length, V gene, CDR3 protein, CDR3 DNA. A D gene is named only where the DNA matches it firmly. Clone size is given for some rows only: seen once, a few or many times, or a class if the clone is expanded.

j_call: TRBJ1-2
clone_size: NA
d_call: NA
cdr3_length: 15
v_call: TRBV5-5
cdr3_aa: CASSFGAPTNYGYTF
cdr3_nt: TGTGCCAGCAGCTTTGGGGCTCCAACTAACTATGGCTACACCTTC

j_call: TRBJ2-7
clone_size: NA
d_call: TRBD1
cdr3_length: 15
v_call: TRBV24-1
cdr3_aa: CATFPGTANSYEQYF
cdr3_nt: TGTGCCACCTTTCCGGGGACAGCGAATTCCTACGAGCAGTACTTC

j_call: TRBJ1-6
clone_size: NA
d_call: TRBD1
cdr3_length: 15
v_call: TRBV2
cdr3_aa: CASYTGGVYNSPLHF
cdr3_nt: TGTGCCAGCTATACAGGGGGTGTTTATAATTCACCCCTCCACTTT

j_call: TRBJ1-4
clone_size: NA
d_call: NA
cdr3_length: 16
v_call: TRBV2
cdr3_aa: CASSEGWGLVEEKLFF
cdr3_nt: TGTGCCAGCAGTGAAGGATGGGGGCTAGTGGAAGAAAAACTGTTTTTT

j_call: TRBJ1-2
clone_size: NA
d_call: NA
cdr3_length: 11
v_call: TRBV6-2/TRBV6-3
cdr3_aa: CASSSIYGYTF
cdr3_nt: TGTGCCAGCAGTTCAATCTATGGCTACACCTTC

j_call: TRBJ2-2
clone_size: NA
d_call: TRBD1
cdr3_length: 17
v_call: TRBV7-9
cdr3_aa: CASSLGWTGKNTGELFF
cdr3_nt: TGTGCCAGCAGCTTGGGGTGGACAGGGAAGAACACCGGGGAGCTGTTTTTT

j_call: TRBJ2-1
clone_size: NA
d_call: NA
cdr3_length: 14
v_call: TRBV14
cdr3_aa: CASSPTSGVGEQFF
cdr3_nt: TGTGCCAGCAGCCCCACGTCGGGAGTGGGTGAGCAGTTCTTC

j_call: TRBJ2-1
clone_size: once
d_call: NA
cdr3_length: 15
v_call: TRBV19
cdr3_aa: CASASASGQRNEQFF
cdr3_nt: TGTGCCAGTGCCTCGGCAAGCGGGCAACGTAATGAGCAGTTCTTC

j_call: TRBJ2-5
clone_size: NA
d_call: TRBD2
cdr3_length: 16
v_call: TRBV3-1/TRBV3-2
cdr3_aa: CASSQGWGRAYETQYF
cdr3_nt: TGTGCCAGCAGCCAAGGATGGGGGAGGGCCTACGAGACCCAGTACTTC

j_call: TRBJ2-1
clone_size: NA
d_call: TRBD2
cdr3_length: 14
v_call: TRBV6-6
cdr3_aa: CASNEGGPYNEQFF
cdr3_nt: TGTGCCAGCAACGAGGGAGGGCCCTACAATGAGCAGTTCTTC

j_call: TRBJ2-1
clone_size: NA
d_call: TRBD1
cdr3_length: 15
v_call: TRBV7-9
cdr3_aa: CASSWGQVFGNEQFF
cdr3_nt: TGTGCCAGCAGCTGGGGACAGGTCTTTGGGAATGAGCAGTTCTTC

j_call: TRBJ2-2
clone_size: NA
d_call: NA
cdr3_length: 15
v_call: TRBV6-1
cdr3_aa: CASSERAGNTGELFF
cdr3_nt: TGTGCCAGCAGTGAACGGGCGGGAAATACCGGGGAGCTGTTTTTT

j_call: TRBJ2-3
clone_size: NA
d_call: TRBD2
cdr3_length: 14
v_call: TRBV19
cdr3_aa: CASRASGSPDTQYF
cdr3_nt: TGTGCCAGTAGGGCTAGCGGGAGTCCAGATACGCAGTATTTT

j_call: TRBJ1-4
clone_size: few
d_call: NA
cdr3_length: 14
v_call: TRBV5-4
cdr3_aa: CASSSETGDEKLFF
cdr3_nt: TGTGCCAGCAGCTCCGAGACAGGAGATGAAAAACTGTTTTTT

j_call: TRBJ1-5
clone_size: NA
d_call: TRBD1
cdr3_length: 13
v_call: TRBV2
cdr3_aa: CASAGQANQPQHF
cdr3_nt: TGTGCCAGCGCCGGACAGGCCAATCAGCCCCAGCATTTT

j_call: TRBJ2-7
clone_size: few
d_call: TRBD1
cdr3_length: 14
v_call: TRBV24-1
cdr3_aa: CATSDTRDSYEQYF
cdr3_nt: TGTGCCACCAGTGACACCCGGGACAGCTACGAGCAGTACTTC

j_call: TRBJ2-2
clone_size: NA
d_call: TRBD1
cdr3_length: 18
v_call: TRBV27
cdr3_aa: CASSLITFRDRHTGELFF
cdr3_nt: TGTGCCAGCAGCTTGATTACCTTTAGGGACAGACACACCGGGGAGCTGTTTTTT

j_call: TRBJ1-4
clone_size: NA
d_call: TRBD1
cdr3_length: 13
v_call: TRBV29-1
cdr3_aa: CSVRDRGGEKLFF
cdr3_nt: TGCAGCGTGCGGGACAGGGGAGGAGAAAAACTGTTTTTT

j_call: TRBJ2-7
clone_size: NA
d_call: TRBD2
cdr3_length: 16
v_call: TRBV11-2
cdr3_aa: CASSLSLAGGRYEQYF
cdr3_nt: TGTGCCAGCAGCTTAAGTTTGGCGGGCGGGAGGTACGAGCAGTACTTC

j_call: TRBJ2-7
clone_size: NA
d_call: NA
cdr3_length: 16
v_call: TRBV12-2
cdr3_aa: CASRSRSPSGTYEQYF
cdr3_nt: TGTGCAAGTCGCTCCCGGTCGCCTAGCGGGACCTACGAGCAGTACTTC

j_call: TRBJ1-1
clone_size: NA
d_call: NA
cdr3_length: 13
v_call: TRBV5-8
cdr3_aa: CASSPGGNTEAFF
cdr3_nt: TGTGCCAGCAGCCCGGGGGGGAACACTGAAGCTTTCTTT

j_call: TRBJ2-3
clone_size: NA
d_call: TRBD1
cdr3_length: 15
v_call: TRBV5-1
cdr3_aa: CASSRGQGAVDTQYF
cdr3_nt: TGCGCCAGCAGTCGAGGACAGGGGGCGGTAGATACGCAGTATTTT

j_call: TRBJ1-1
clone_size: NA
d_call: NA
cdr3_length: 15
v_call: TRBV28
cdr3_aa: CASSTNGVPLTEAFF
cdr3_nt: TGTGCCAGCAGCACCAATGGAGTACCTTTGACTGAAGCTTTCTTT

j_call: TRBJ2-3
clone_size: NA
d_call: TRBD2
cdr3_length: 15
v_call: TRBV11-2
cdr3_aa: CASSLGGGSTDTQYF
cdr3_nt: TGTGCCAGCAGCTTAGGCGGGGGTAGCACAGATACGCAGTATTTT

j_call: TRBJ2-1
clone_size: NA
d_call: TRBD1
cdr3_length: 15
v_call: TRBV28
cdr3_aa: CASSRPGQGNNEQFF
cdr3_nt: TGTGCCAGCAGCAGACCGGGACAGGGAAACAATGAGCAGTTCTTC

j_call: TRBJ2-6
clone_size: NA
d_call: NA
cdr3_length: 17
v_call: TRBV5-4
cdr3_aa: CASSPGGRSSGANVLTF
cdr3_nt: TGTGCCAGCAGCCCGGGGGGCAGAAGCTCTGGGGCCAACGTCCTGACTTTC

j_call: TRBJ2-1
clone_size: NA
d_call: TRBD2
cdr3_length: 14
v_call: TRBV19
cdr3_aa: CASSTGLAVNEQFF
cdr3_nt: TGTGCCAGTAGTACGGGACTAGCGGTCAATGAGCAGTTCTTC

j_call: TRBJ1-6
clone_size: NA
d_call: NA
cdr3_length: 16
v_call: TRBV28
cdr3_aa: CASCRTGSSYNSPLHF
cdr3_nt: TGTGCCAGCTGCAGAACAGGGAGCTCCTATAATTCACCCCTCCACTTT

j_call: TRBJ2-3
clone_size: NA
d_call: TRBD1
cdr3_length: 14
v_call: TRBV11-1
cdr3_aa: CASSRGTGADTQYF
cdr3_nt: TGTGCCAGCAGCCGTGGGACAGGGGCGGATACGCAGTATTTT

j_call: TRBJ2-7
clone_size: NA
d_call: NA
cdr3_length: 13
v_call: TRBV10-1
cdr3_aa: CASSDTIAGEQYF
cdr3_nt: TGCGCCAGCAGTGATACGATCGCCGGGGAGCAGTACTTC

j_call: TRBJ1-4
clone_size: NA
d_call: NA
cdr3_length: 13
v_call: TRBV27
cdr3_aa: CASSNQPEGKLFF
cdr3_nt: TGTGCCAGCAGTAATCAGCCGGAGGGAAAACTGTTTTTT

j_call: TRBJ2-7
clone_size: NA
d_call: NA
cdr3_length: 14
v_call: TRBV6-5
cdr3_aa: CASRPIGQAYEQYF
cdr3_nt: TGTGCCAGCAGACCGATAGGACAAGCCTACGAGCAGTACTTC

j_call: TRBJ2-5
clone_size: once
d_call: NA
cdr3_length: 13
v_call: TRBV18
cdr3_aa: CASSPIRQETQYF
cdr3_nt: TGTGCCAGCTCACCAATTCGGCAAGAGACCCAGTACTTC

j_call: TRBJ1-4
clone_size: NA
d_call: NA
cdr3_length: 14
v_call: TRBV7-2
cdr3_aa: CASSTRVPNEKLFF
cdr3_nt: TGTGCCAGCAGCACTAGAGTCCCTAATGAAAAACTGTTTTTT

j_call: TRBJ2-2
clone_size: few
d_call: TRBD2
cdr3_length: 18
v_call: TRBV24-1
cdr3_aa: CATSDGGAGGRSTGELFF
cdr3_nt: TGTGCCACCAGTGACGGGGGAGCGGGAGGAAGATCCACCGGGGAGCTGTTTTTT

j_call: TRBJ1-3
clone_size: few
d_call: NA
cdr3_length: 14
v_call: TRBV5-1
cdr3_aa: CASSLGGTGNTIYF
cdr3_nt: TGCGCCAGCAGCTTAGGGGGTACTGGAAACACCATATATTTT

j_call: TRBJ2-1
clone_size: NA
d_call: NA
cdr3_length: 17
v_call: TRBV4-1
cdr3_aa: CASSQDLLGKGLGEQFF
cdr3_nt: TGCGCCAGCAGCCAAGATCTGCTTGGGAAGGGGCTTGGTGAGCAGTTCTTC

j_call: TRBJ1-1
clone_size: NA
d_call: TRBD1
cdr3_length: 14
v_call: TRBV2
cdr3_aa: CASRGDSLNTEAFF
cdr3_nt: TGTGCCAGCAGAGGGGACAGCCTAAACACTGAAGCTTTCTTT

j_call: TRBJ2-7
clone_size: once
d_call: NA
cdr3_length: 12
v_call: TRBV28
cdr3_aa: CASSFGPGEQYF
cdr3_nt: TGTGCCAGCAGTTTTGGGCCCGGCGAGCAGTACTTC

j_call: TRBJ2-3
clone_size: NA
d_call: NA
cdr3_length: 16
v_call: TRBV28
cdr3_aa: CASSLSGRGGTDTQYF
cdr3_nt: TGTGCCAGCAGTTTAAGCGGCAGGGGAGGGACAGATACGCAGTATTTT

j_call: TRBJ2-7
clone_size: NA
d_call: NA
cdr3_length: 14
v_call: TRBV3-1/TRBV3-2
cdr3_aa: CASSQAGGALEQYF
cdr3_nt: TGTGCCAGCAGCCAAGCTGGGGGGGCTCTCGAGCAGTACTTC

j_call: TRBJ1-6
clone_size: NA
d_call: NA
cdr3_length: 14
v_call: TRBV18
cdr3_aa: CASSPNEGVSPLHF
cdr3_nt: TGTGCCAGCTCACCGAATGAGGGGGTTTCACCCCTCCACTTT

j_call: TRBJ1-1
clone_size: NA
d_call: NA
cdr3_length: 14
v_call: TRBV7-9
cdr3_aa: CASRRTTGETEAFF
cdr3_nt: TGTGCCAGCAGACGAACAACTGGGGAGACTGAAGCTTTCTTT

j_call: TRBJ1-3
clone_size: once
d_call: NA
cdr3_length: 13
v_call: TRBV30
cdr3_aa: CAWASGIGNTIYF
cdr3_nt: TGTGCCTGGGCTAGTGGAATCGGAAACACCATATATTTT

j_call: TRBJ2-7
clone_size: NA
d_call: NA
cdr3_length: 16
v_call: TRBV5-1
cdr3_aa: CASSPGGAPPAYEQYF
cdr3_nt: TGCGCCAGCAGCCCCGGAGGGGCTCCCCCAGCCTACGAGCAGTACTTC

j_call: TRBJ2-1
clone_size: NA
d_call: NA
cdr3_length: 16
v_call: TRBV5-1
cdr3_aa: CASSLVSGRPGDEQFF
cdr3_nt: TGCGCCAGCAGCTTGGTTAGCGGCAGACCAGGCGATGAGCAGTTCTTC

j_call: TRBJ2-5
clone_size: NA
d_call: NA
cdr3_length: 12
v_call: TRBV5-1
cdr3_aa: CASIGRGQTQYF
cdr3_nt: TGCGCCAGCATTGGCAGGGGACAGACCCAGTACTTC

j_call: TRBJ2-2
clone_size: once
d_call: NA
cdr3_length: 15
v_call: TRBV5-1
cdr3_aa: CASSLGDTNTGELFF
cdr3_nt: TGCGCCAGCAGCTTGGGTGACACAAACACCGGGGAGCTGTTTTTT

j_call: TRBJ2-3
clone_size: NA
d_call: TRBD1
cdr3_length: 21
v_call: TRBV9
cdr3_aa: CASSAYPEKTKTGEQADTQYF
cdr3_nt: TGTGCCAGCAGCGCTTATCCCGAAAAGACTAAAACAGGGGAGCAAGCAGATACGCAGTATTTT